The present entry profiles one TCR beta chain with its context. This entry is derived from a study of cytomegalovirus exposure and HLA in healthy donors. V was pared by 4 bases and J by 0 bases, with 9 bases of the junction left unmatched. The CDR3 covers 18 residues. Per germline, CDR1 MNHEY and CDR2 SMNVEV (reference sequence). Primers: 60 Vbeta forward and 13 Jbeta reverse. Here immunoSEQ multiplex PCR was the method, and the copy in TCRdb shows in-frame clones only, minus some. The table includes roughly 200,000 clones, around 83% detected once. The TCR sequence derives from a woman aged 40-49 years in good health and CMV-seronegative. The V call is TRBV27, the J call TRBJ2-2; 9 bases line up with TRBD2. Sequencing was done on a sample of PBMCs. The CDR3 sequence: CASSSGLAGRANTGELFF. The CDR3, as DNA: TGTGCCAGCAGTTCTGGGCTAGCGGGAAGAGCGAACACCGGGGAGCTGTTTTTT.